This T cell receptor (beta chain) was obtained from a study of long-term antiretroviral therapy in people with HIV. Overall study findings and caveats: Repertoires with HIV possessed tighter CDR3 length spans than those of controls.

Post-ART PBMC samples numbered at least two per donor, and pre-ART ones at least one. HIV-positive participants were all treated in the United States. There are 13 residues in the CDR3. Trimming shortened V by 1 base and J by 7 bases, and 10 bases separated the two germline ends. Germline CDR1 reads SGHTA; CDR2 reads FQGNSA. It was version v3.0 of the immunoSEQ assay that was run at survey level. Target depth was about 35,000-50,000 T-cell genomes per sample. The repertoire was sequenced with immunoSEQ multiplex PCR; TCRdb's copy has only in-frame clones and lacks some. The sample records about 25,000 clones, 82% being singletons. As regards this clone: Its antigen is not identified.

The sequenced sample was unsorted PBMCs, obtained 2.9 years after starting antiretroviral therapy. This sequence was found in a man aged 50-59 years with HIV. This chain links TRBV7-2 with TRBJ1-2; TRBD1 might be the D (5 bases). The DNA for the CDR3 is TGTGCCAGCAGCTTAGTGGGGCGGGGTGGCTACACCTTC. It is translated as CASSLVGRGGYTF.